The rows below give T cell receptor beta chains drawn from one sample of a study of cytomegalovirus exposure and HLA in healthy donors. Generated by immunoSEQ multiplex PCR, the TCRdb table keeps only in-frame clones and is missing some. The profile shows around 250,000 clones, about 90% of them singletons. Specimen: PBMCs. The receptors come from a woman aged 18-29 years in good health and CMV-seronegative. Each CDR3 is given with its conserved first and last residue. D genes are given only for firm matches. Where a row states a size, it is once, few, many or the class of an expanded clone; other rows omit it.

CDR3aa: CASSYFDRDRENQPQHF
CDR3nt: TGTGCCAGCAGTTACTTCGACAGGGACAGGGAAAATCAGCCCCAGCATTTT
j_gene: TRBJ1-5
abundance: .
d_gene: TRBD1
v_gene: TRBV6-7

CDR3aa: CASRRPLAVPPYEQYF
CDR3nt: TGTGCCAGCAGACGACCACTAGCGGTTCCTCCCTACGAGCAGTACTTC
j_gene: TRBJ2-7
abundance: .
d_gene: TRBD2
v_gene: TRBV7-3

CDR3aa: CASSETGSQETQYF
CDR3nt: TGTGCCAGCAGTGAGACAGGGTCACAAGAGACCCAGTACTTC
j_gene: TRBJ2-5
abundance: .
d_gene: TRBD1
v_gene: TRBV2

CDR3aa: CASSLQDRVNEQFF
CDR3nt: TGTGCCAGCAGCCTCCAGGACAGGGTCAATGAGCAGTTCTTC
j_gene: TRBJ2-1
abundance: .
d_gene: TRBD1
v_gene: TRBV11-3

CDR3aa: CASSTAGGPYNEQFF
CDR3nt: TGCGCCAGCAGCACCGCGGGGGGGCCCTACAATGAGCAGTTCTTC
j_gene: TRBJ2-1
abundance: .
d_gene: TRBD2
v_gene: TRBV5-1

CDR3aa: CASLPLRKFLESYEQYF
CDR3nt: TGTGCCAGCCTTCCCCTGCGTAAGTTTTTGGAGTCCTACGAGCAGTACTTC
j_gene: TRBJ2-7
abundance: .
d_gene: .
v_gene: TRBV5-8

CDR3aa: CASSAQGPGNTIYF
CDR3nt: TGTGCCAGCAGTGCACAGGGACCTGGAAACACCATATATTTT
j_gene: TRBJ1-3
abundance: .
d_gene: .
v_gene: TRBV28

CDR3aa: CASSLGAGTSTDTQYF
CDR3nt: TGCGCCAGCAGCTTGGGTGCGGGGACTAGCACAGATACGCAGTATTTT
j_gene: TRBJ2-3
abundance: .
d_gene: .
v_gene: TRBV5-1

CDR3aa: CASSVEGGEAFF
CDR3nt: TGTGCCAGCAGCGTAGAAGGCGGTGAAGCTTTCTTT
j_gene: TRBJ1-1
abundance: .
d_gene: .
v_gene: TRBV9

CDR3aa: CASSLAGTGGLEPQHF
CDR3nt: TGTGCCAGCAGCTTGGCCGGGACAGGGGGCTTGGAGCCCCAGCATTTT
j_gene: TRBJ1-5
abundance: once
d_gene: TRBD1
v_gene: TRBV5-6

CDR3aa: CASSLDRGQPQHF
CDR3nt: TGTGCCAGCAGCTTGGACAGGGGTCAGCCCCAGCATTTT
j_gene: TRBJ1-5
abundance: .
d_gene: TRBD1
v_gene: TRBV6-5

CDR3aa: CASRPGGTGLRGNQPQHF
CDR3nt: TGTGCCAGTAGGCCCGGTGGGACAGGGCTCCGGGGCAATCAGCCCCAGCATTTT
j_gene: TRBJ1-5
abundance: .
d_gene: TRBD1
v_gene: TRBV19

CDR3aa: CASSFGTNQETQYF
CDR3nt: TGCGCCAGCAGCTTCGGGACTAACCAAGAGACCCAGTACTTC
j_gene: TRBJ2-5
abundance: .
d_gene: TRBD2
v_gene: TRBV5-1

CDR3aa: CASSFTRQDISSYEQYF
CDR3nt: TGTGCCAGCAGCTTCACTAGACAGGATATCAGCTCCTACGAGCAGTACTTC
j_gene: TRBJ2-7
abundance: .
d_gene: .
v_gene: TRBV7-9

CDR3aa: CATSPGLAGGRTFSSYNVQFF
CDR3nt: TGTGCCACTAGTCCGGGACTAGCGGGGGGCCGTACCTTTAGCTCCTACAATGTGCAGTTCTTC
j_gene: TRBJ2-1
abundance: .
d_gene: TRBD2
v_gene: TRBV2

CDR3aa: CASSLGAGSSYNEQFF
CDR3nt: TGTGCCAGCAGTTTAGGGGCGGGGAGCTCCTACAATGAGCAGTTCTTC
j_gene: TRBJ2-1
abundance: .
d_gene: .
v_gene: TRBV27

CDR3aa: CAIGTLAGENEQFF
CDR3nt: TGTGCCATCGGAACACTAGCGGGAGAGAATGAGCAGTTCTTC
j_gene: TRBJ2-1
abundance: .
d_gene: TRBD2
v_gene: TRBV10-3

CDR3aa: CASSLSPGTVTNTEAFF
CDR3nt: TGTGCCAGTAGTTTAAGTCCCGGGACAGTCACGAACACTGAAGCTTTCTTT
j_gene: TRBJ1-1
abundance: few
d_gene: TRBD1
v_gene: TRBV19

CDR3aa: CASTDREDLHF
CDR3nt: TGTGCCAGTACGGACAGGGAGGACCTCCACTTT
j_gene: TRBJ1-6
abundance: .
d_gene: TRBD1
v_gene: TRBV28

CDR3aa: CASSLVSYEQFF
CDR3nt: TGTGCCAGCAGTTTAGTTTCCTATGAGCAGTTCTTC
j_gene: TRBJ2-1
abundance: .
d_gene: .
v_gene: TRBV28

CDR3aa: CASSFGARTEAFF
CDR3nt: TGTGCCAGTAGTTTTGGGGCTCGGACTGAAGCTTTCTTT
j_gene: TRBJ1-1
abundance: .
d_gene: .
v_gene: TRBV19

CDR3aa: CASSLFGGGQPQHF
CDR3nt: TGTGCCAGCAGTTTATTTGGGGGGGGTCAGCCCCAGCATTTT
j_gene: TRBJ1-5
abundance: once
d_gene: .
v_gene: TRBV28

CDR3aa: CASSSTGTGANYGYTF
CDR3nt: TGTGCCAGCAGCAGTACCGGGACAGGGGCCAACTATGGCTACACCTTC
j_gene: TRBJ1-2
abundance: .
d_gene: TRBD1
v_gene: TRBV5-4

CDR3aa: CASSARQGGLSPLHF
CDR3nt: TGTGCCAGCAGCGCCCGACAGGGGGGCCTTTCACCCCTCCACTTT
j_gene: TRBJ1-6
abundance: .
d_gene: TRBD1
v_gene: TRBV7-3

CDR3aa: CASSESAGTGGNEQFF
CDR3nt: TGTGCCAGCAGTGAAAGTGCCGGGACAGGGGGCAATGAGCAGTTCTTC
j_gene: TRBJ2-1
abundance: medium-sized
d_gene: TRBD1
v_gene: TRBV6-1

CDR3aa: CASSQWGGRAYEQYF
CDR3nt: TGCGCCAGCAGTCAATGGGGGGGGCGCGCCTACGAGCAGTACTTC
j_gene: TRBJ2-7
abundance: once
d_gene: .
v_gene: TRBV23-1

CDR3aa: CASSLKQGFDYGYTF
CDR3nt: TGTGCCAGCAGCTTAAAACAGGGGTTTGACTATGGCTACACCTTC
j_gene: TRBJ1-2
abundance: .
d_gene: TRBD1
v_gene: TRBV7-9

CDR3aa: CASQTGTRETQYF
CDR3nt: TGTGCCAGCCAGACAGGGACCAGAGAGACCCAGTACTTC
j_gene: TRBJ2-5
abundance: .
d_gene: TRBD1
v_gene: TRBV27

CDR3aa: CASKVQRGADEQFF
CDR3nt: TGTGCCAGCAAGGTCCAGCGGGGGGCGGATGAGCAGTTCTTC
j_gene: TRBJ2-1
abundance: .
d_gene: TRBD2
v_gene: TRBV2

CDR3aa: CASSRGGLYEQYF
CDR3nt: TGTGCCAGCAGCCGCGGGGGGTTGTACGAGCAGTACTTC
j_gene: TRBJ2-7
abundance: .
d_gene: TRBD2
v_gene: TRBV14

CDR3aa: CASSEAGLLGQYF
CDR3nt: TGTGCCAGCAGTGAGGCGGGACTCCTTGGGCAGTACTTC
j_gene: TRBJ2-7
abundance: once
d_gene: .
v_gene: TRBV5-4

CDR3aa: CASSLRQSNEKLFF
CDR3nt: TGCGCCAGCAGCTTGAGACAGAGTAATGAAAAACTGTTTTTT
j_gene: TRBJ1-4
abundance: .
d_gene: .
v_gene: TRBV5-1

CDR3aa: CASSDQIGGQPQHF
CDR3nt: TGTGCCAGCAGTGACCAAATCGGTGGTCAGCCCCAGCATTTT
j_gene: TRBJ1-5
abundance: few
d_gene: .
v_gene: TRBV6-4

CDR3aa: CASSSHLPLAGEVNTGELFF
CDR3nt: TGTGCCAGCAGCTCGCACCTCCCGCTAGCGGGGGAGGTGAACACCGGGGAGCTGTTTTTT
j_gene: TRBJ2-2
abundance: .
d_gene: TRBD2
v_gene: TRBV7-6

CDR3aa: CASAGESSYNEQFF
CDR3nt: TGTGCCAGCGCGGGGGAGTCCTCCTACAATGAGCAGTTCTTC
j_gene: TRBJ2-1
abundance: .
d_gene: TRBD2
v_gene: TRBV2

CDR3aa: CASSPRTDVTDTQYF
CDR3nt: TGTGCCAGCAGCCCTCGGACAGACGTAACAGATACGCAGTATTTT
j_gene: TRBJ2-3
abundance: .
d_gene: .
v_gene: TRBV7-8

CDR3aa: CASMRGLSRGNEQFF
CDR3nt: TGTGCCAGCATGAGGGGACTCAGTAGGGGCAATGAGCAGTTCTTC
j_gene: TRBJ2-1
abundance: .
d_gene: .
v_gene: TRBV9

CDR3aa: CASITPYGGYTDTQYF
CDR3nt: TGTGCCAGCATCACCCCTTACGGGGGATATACAGATACGCAGTATTTT
j_gene: TRBJ2-3
abundance: .
d_gene: .
v_gene: TRBV28

CDR3aa: CSVDTFGQGVYF
CDR3nt: TGCAGCGTCGACACTTTCGGACAGGGAGTGTATTTT
j_gene: TRBJ2-3
abundance: .
d_gene: TRBD1
v_gene: TRBV29-1